The following is a TCR beta chain sequence with its context. The data were obtained in a study of blood T cell repertoires in COVID-19. Germline trimming cut 3 bases from V and 4 bases from J; bases unmatched to any gene: 7. Germline assignment: CDR1 MGHDK and CDR2 SYGVNS. The CDR3 is 15 residues long. In the original processing: Reference gene primer amplification gave nucleated cell count estimates. Clones were sequenced by immunoSEQ multiplex PCR, and TCRdb holds only the in-frame ones, with some missing. D and trimming were read from the DNA, whereas the V and J calls and clone size are those reported in that table. The sample lists about 160,000 clones, about 85% occurring once.

The specimen sequenced was peripheral blood. This clonotype originated in a human donor with acute or convalescent COVID-19. The donor label of this sample is uncertain. The chain is built from TRBV25-1 and TRBJ1-1; 8 bases align to TRBD1. Here the CDR3 reads CASSDGTGKITEAFF. The CDR3 DNA is TGTGCCAGCAGTGACGGGACAGGAAAGATCACTGAAGCTTTCTTT.